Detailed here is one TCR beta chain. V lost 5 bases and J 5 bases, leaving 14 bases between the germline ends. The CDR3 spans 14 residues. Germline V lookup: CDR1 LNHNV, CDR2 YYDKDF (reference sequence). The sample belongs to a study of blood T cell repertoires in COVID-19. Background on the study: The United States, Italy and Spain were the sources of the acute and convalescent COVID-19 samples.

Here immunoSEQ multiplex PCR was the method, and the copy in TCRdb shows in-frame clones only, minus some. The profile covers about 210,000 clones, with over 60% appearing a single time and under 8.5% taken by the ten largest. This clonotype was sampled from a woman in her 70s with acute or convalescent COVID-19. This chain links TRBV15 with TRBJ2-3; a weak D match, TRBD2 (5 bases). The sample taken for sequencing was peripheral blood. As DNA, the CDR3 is TGTGCCACCAGCCCTGTGGGAGTAGGAGATACGCAGTATTTT. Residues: CATSPVGVGDTQYF.